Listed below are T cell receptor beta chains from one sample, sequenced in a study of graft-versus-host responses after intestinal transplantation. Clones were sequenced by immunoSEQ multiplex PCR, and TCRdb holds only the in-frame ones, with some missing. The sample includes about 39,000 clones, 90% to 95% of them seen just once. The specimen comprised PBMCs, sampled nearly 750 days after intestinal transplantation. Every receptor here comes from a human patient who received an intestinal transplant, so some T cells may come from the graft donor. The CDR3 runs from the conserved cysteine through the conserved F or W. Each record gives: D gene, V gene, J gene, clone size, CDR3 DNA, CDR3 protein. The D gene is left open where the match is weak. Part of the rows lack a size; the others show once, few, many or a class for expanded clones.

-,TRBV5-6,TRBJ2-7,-,TGTGCCAGCAGCTTCATAGGCTCGGTTTACTACGAGCAGTACTTC,CASSFIGSVYYEQYF
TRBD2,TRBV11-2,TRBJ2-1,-,TGTGCCAGCGGGAGGGCCTACAATGAGCAGTTCTTC,CASGRAYNEQFF
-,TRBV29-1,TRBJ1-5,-,TGCAGCGTTGAAACGGGAAGTCAGCCCCAGCATTTT,CSVETGSQPQHF
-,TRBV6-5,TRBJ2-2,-,TGTGCCAGCAGTTACTTGAGGGATACCGGGGAGCTGTTTTTT,CASSYLRDTGELFF
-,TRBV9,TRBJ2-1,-,TGTGCCAGCAGCGAAGACAATGAGCAGTTCTTC,CASSEDNEQFF
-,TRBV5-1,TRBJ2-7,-,TGCGCCAGCAGGGGGGCAGGGAGCCCCTACGAGCAGTACTTC,CASRGAGSPYEQYF
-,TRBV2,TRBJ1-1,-,TGTGCCAGCAGTCTCCACCTTTCGAACACTGAAGCTTTCTTT,CASSLHLSNTEAFF
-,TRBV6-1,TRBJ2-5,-,TGTGCCAGCACTTTAAAGTACCAAGAGACCCAGTACTTC,CASTLKYQETQYF
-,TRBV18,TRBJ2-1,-,TGTGCCAGCTCCAGAGGGGGGGCCAACAATGAGCAGTTCTTC,CASSRGGANNEQFF
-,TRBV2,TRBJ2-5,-,TGTGCCAGCATCCTCATTGTAACCAGGGAGACCCAGTACTTC,CASILIVTRETQYF
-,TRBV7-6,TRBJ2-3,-,TGTGCCAGCAGTTTACTCCCCCCTGGTACGGCAGATACGCAGTATTTT,CASSLLPPGTADTQYF
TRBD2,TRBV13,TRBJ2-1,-,TGTGCCAGCAGCTTATCGGAGTTCTCCGGGAGGCCCTCCTACAATGAGCAGTTCTTC,CASSLSEFSGRPSYNEQFF
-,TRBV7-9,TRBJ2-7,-,TGTGCCAGCAGCGTTAGTTCGGGGATCCACGAGCAGTACTTC,CASSVSSGIHEQYF
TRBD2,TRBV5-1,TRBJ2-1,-,TGCGCCAGCAGCTTTTACACTAGCGGGAACAATGAGCAGTTCTTC,CASSFYTSGNNEQFF
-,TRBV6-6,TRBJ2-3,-,TGTGCCAGCGGTCGGGATTCGGGTATCGGAGATACGCAGTATTTT,CASGRDSGIGDTQYF
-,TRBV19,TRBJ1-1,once,TGTGCCAGTAGTAGCGGCTGGAGACAAGCTGAAGCTTTCTTT,CASSSGWRQAEAFF
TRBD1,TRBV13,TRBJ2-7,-,TGTGCCAGCAGCCAGCGCGACAGGGACGAGCAGTACTTC,CASSQRDRDEQYF
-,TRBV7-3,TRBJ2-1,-,TGTGCCAGCAGCCCAGAATACGCGGTGGATGAGCAGTTCTTC,CASSPEYAVDEQFF
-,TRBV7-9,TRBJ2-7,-,TGTGCCAGCAGCGGAGGACAGTACGGAGGCTACGAGCAGTACTTC,CASSGGQYGGYEQYF
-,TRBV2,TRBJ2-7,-,TGTGCCAGCACCTTAGGGGCCTACGAGCAGTACTTC,CASTLGAYEQYF
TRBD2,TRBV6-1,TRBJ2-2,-,TGTGCCAGCAGTGTCGGGGGACTAGCGGGAGATGTCGGGGAGCTGTTTTTT,CASSVGGLAGDVGELFF
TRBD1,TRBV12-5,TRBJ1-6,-,TGTGCTAGTGGTCTTTGGACAGGCGCCTCTGCCTCACCCCTCCACTTT,CASGLWTGASASPLHF
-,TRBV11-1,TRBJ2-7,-,TGTGCCAGCAGCTTGGGGGCGCGGACCTACGAGCAGTACTTC,CASSLGARTYEQYF
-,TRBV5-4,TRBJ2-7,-,TGTGCCAGCAGCTTGAAGGCGGTAGCTGACGAGCAGTACTTC,CASSLKAVADEQYF
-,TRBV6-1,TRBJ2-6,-,TGTGCCGCCAGCATCGGGGATGGGGCCAACGTCCTGACTTTC,CAASIGDGANVLTF